This T cell receptor (beta chain) was retrieved from a study of a mutant IDH1 vaccine in newly diagnosed glioma. CDR1 and CDR2 (germline): SGHTA, FQGNSA. The CDR3 loop spans 17 amino acids. J was trimmed by 3 bases and V by 5 bases; bases with no gene match: 13. Data came from immunoSEQ multiplex PCR; TCRdb stores just in-frame clones and leaves some out. The sample contains some 70,000 clones, less than 85% of which appear only once. Specified time point: baseline, week 1 (first vaccination visit). Noted treatment: pre-vaccination baseline after standard-of-care therapy. The genes are TRBV7-2 and TRBJ1-3; 7 bases map to TRBD1. The sample in question was PBMCs, obtained from a glioma patient treated with radiotherapy, temozolomide or both. This clonotype was obtained from a middle-aged man with glioma. The CDR3 DNA sequence: TGTGCCAGCAGCAGACATGTGCAGGGGGACGGTGGAAACACCATATATTTT. This codes for CASSRHVQGDGGNTIYF.